What follows are 21 T cell receptor beta chains derived from one specimen sequenced in a study of T cell responses to AZD1222 COVID-19 vaccine. Generated by immunoSEQ multiplex PCR, the TCRdb table keeps only in-frame clones and is missing some. Here the sample spans about 150,000 clones, about 89% being singletons. The input for sequencing was peripheral blood, taken 28 days after the second AZD1222 dose. Receptor source: an adult who received the AZD1222 COVID-19 vaccine.

This rearrangement joins TRBV7-9 to TRBJ1-1; D call uncertain. This CDR3 comprises 15 residues. CDR1 and CDR2 (germline): SEHNR, FQNEAQ (reference sequence). Deletions cut 0 bases from V and 3 bases from J, with 11 bases between. CDR3 sequence: CASSLAPNGDTEAFF. The CDR3 DNA reads TGTGCCAGCAGCTTAGCGCCGAACGGGGACACTGAAGCTTTCTTT.

V and J are TRBV28 and TRBJ2-1; 7 bases are shared with TRBD2. The V gene's germline CDR1 is MDHEN and CDR2 SYDVKM. The CDR3 length is 16 residues. Trimming at V came to 4 bases and at J to 0 bases, leaving 6 bases not matched to a gene. This CDR3 reads CASSYSWEGSYNEQFF. DNA of the CDR3: TGTGCCAGCAGTTACAGCTGGGAGGGCTCCTACAATGAGCAGTTCTTC.

The V and J genes are TRBV19 and TRBJ2-1; 7 positions agree with TRBD2. In germline, CDR1 is LNHDA, CDR2 SQIVND (reference sequence). The CDR3 covers 15 residues. The V segment lost 6 bases and the J segment 9 bases; nucleotides outside the gene matches: 14. The CDR3 loop reads CASSAAGLPSGEQFF. CDR3 sequence (DNA): TGTGCCAGTAGCGCCGCGGGACTACCCTCCGGTGAGCAGTTCTTC.

With regard to this clone: Distinct nucleotide sequences in the sample also encode this CDR3. The V call is TRBV12-3 or TRBV12-4, the J call TRBJ1-1; no clear D gene. The CDR3 is 13 amino acids. V shed 1 base and J shed 1 base, with 4 bases lying between them. CDR3 sequence reads: CASSLGGNTEAFF. The CDR3 DNA reads as TGTGCCAGCAGTTTAGGGGGGAACACTGAAGCTTTCTTT.

The chain is built from TRBV5-4 and TRBJ2-7; perhaps TRBD1 as D (7 bases). The CDR3 has 16 residues. V was shortened by 4 bases and J by 2 bases, with 19 bases between the two germline ends. Germline V gives CDR1 SGHNT, CDR2 YYREEE (reference sequence). The CDR3 DNA reads as TGTGCCAGCAGCGGGGGGTGGCCAGGGGGTGCCTACGAGCAGTACTTC. This encodes CASSGGWPGGAYEQYF.

Only a few counts were recorded for this clone. In DNA, the CDR3 is TGTGCCAGCAGCCCCCCCCCGGCGGGCAACCCCGGGGATGAGCAGTTCTTC. This gives the protein CASSPPPAGNPGDEQFF. The V gene is TRBV7-9, the J gene TRBJ2-1; the D gene is possibly TRBD2 (5 bases). The CDR3 has 17 amino acids. Trimming removed 5 bases at V and 8 bases at J, with 25 bases between. Germline CDR1 and CDR2: SEHNR and FQNEAQ (reference sequence).

V is TRBV27 and J is TRBJ1-6; tentatively, D is TRBD1 (6 bases). CDR3 length: 15 amino acids. Germline assignment: CDR1 MNHEY and CDR2 SMNVEV (reference sequence). The V end was cut by 0 bases, the J end by 11 bases, with 14 bases between. Here the CDR3 reads CASSLSAGAAPPLHF. CDR3 sequence (DNA): TGTGCCAGCAGTTTATCAGCAGGGGCGGCTCCACCCCTCCACTTT.

V usage is TRBV7-8 and J usage is TRBJ1-4; D gene unclear. The CDR3 spans 15 residues. Germline V CDR1 and CDR2: SGHVS, FQNEAQ. V lost 5 bases and J 4 bases, leaving 14 bases between the germline ends. The CDR3 here is CASSRSRGINEKLFF. CDR3 DNA: TGTGCCAGCAGCCGGAGCCGCGGAATTAATGAAAAACTGTTTTTT.

The chain joins TRBV6-4 to TRBJ2-1; TRBD2 aligns across 11 bases. Germline V CDR1 and CDR2: MRHNA, SNTAGT. The ends lost 5 bases at V and 4 bases at J; junction bases unmatched: 4. The CDR3 is 15 amino acids. In DNA form, the CDR3 reads TGTGCCAGCAGTACCGGGACTAGCGGATACAATGAGCAGTTCTTC. It yields the protein CASSTGTSGYNEQFF.

CDR3 nucleotides: TGTGCCAGCAGTCGGACGGGACAGGGTCGTCTGGTGAATCAGCCCCAGCATTTT. This gives the protein CASSRTGQGRLVNQPQHF. The genes are TRBV6-6 and TRBJ1-5; 9 positions agree with TRBD1. This CDR3 comprises 18 residues. Germline V gene data show CDR1 as MNHNY and CDR2 as SVGAGI (reference sequence). J gave up 4 bases and V 5 bases, and 15 bases lay outside the gene matches.

The genes are TRBV14 and TRBJ2-7; no reliable D call. The CDR3 has 15 residues. Germline V gene sequence: CDR1 SGHDN, CDR2 FVKESK. V dropped 1 base and J dropped 5 bases, with 15 bases sitting between them. The CDR3 region is CASSQVLGFTDEQYF. The CDR3, as DNA: TGTGCCAGCAGCCAAGTCCTGGGGTTCACGGACGAGCAGTACTTC.

The rearrangement uses TRBV6-5 and TRBJ1-2; perhaps TRBD1 as D (5 bases). CDR3 length: 13 amino acids. Germline CDR1 reads MNHEY; CDR2 reads SVGAGI. Trimming removed 8 bases at V and 8 bases at J, with 18 bases between. CDR3 sequence: CASLRSAGGGYTF. The CDR3, as DNA: TGTGCCAGCCTCCGGAGCGCTGGGGGGGGCTACACCTTC.

In DNA, the CDR3 is TGTGCCAGCAGCCGGAGTTTTGGGACTAATGAAAAACTGTTTTTT. This encodes CASSRSFGTNEKLFF. The J gene is TRBJ1-4, the V gene TRBV3-1 (or the pseudogene TRBV3-2); D remains unclear. Germline lookup yields CDR1 LGHDT and CDR2 YNNKEL (reference sequence). Trimming shortened V by 4 bases and J by 2 bases, and 11 bases separated the two germline ends. The CDR3 has 15 residues.

The table lists this clone with a count of one. This chain uses TRBV20-1 with TRBJ2-7, with D possibly TRBD1 on 5 matching bases. The CDR3 has 15 amino acids. V was trimmed by 3 bases and J by 1 base, leaving 16 bases between them. Germline V gene sequence: CDR1 DFQATT, CDR2 SNEGSKA (reference sequence). The CDR3 here is CSASSPGWLSYEQYF. In DNA form, the CDR3 reads TGCAGTGCTAGTTCTCCAGGGTGGCTTTCCTACGAGCAGTACTTC.

A few counts support this clone. The rearrangement joins TRBV24-1 to TRBJ2-1, with no clear D. Germline V gives CDR1 KGHDR, CDR2 SFDVKD. Between the trimmed V and J ends, which lost 6 bases and 8 bases, there was a span of 16 bases. The CDR3 spans 14 residues. This CDR3 is CATSPTWLAHEQFF. The CDR3 region has the DNA TGTGCCACCAGTCCCACCTGGCTTGCCCATGAGCAGTTCTTC.

The chain employs TRBV2 and TRBJ1-1; D unclear. The V end lost 7 bases, the J end lost 7 bases, and 13 bases lay between the germline ends. Per the germline V gene, CDR1 is SNHLY and CDR2 is FYNNEI. The CDR3 runs 12 residues. The CDR3 spells CASKIEAGEAFF. DNA of the CDR3: TGTGCCAGCAAAATAGAGGCAGGTGAAGCTTTCTTT.

This chain's CDR3 is CASSSTRGGEETQYF. CDR3 nucleotides: TGTGCCAGCAGCTCAACTAGGGGGGGGGAAGAGACCCAGTACTTC. The gene calls are TRBV7-2 and TRBJ2-5; possible D gene TRBD2, 7 bases. This CDR3 contains 15 residues. V lost 4 bases and J 3 bases, leaving 15 bases between the germline ends. Germline loops: CDR1 SGHTA, CDR2 FQGNSA.

This clone was found a few times. V and J are TRBV5-4 and TRBJ2-7, with 9 bases matching TRBD1. The CDR3 contains 15 residues. The J segment lost 2 bases and the V segment lost 4 bases, leaving 7 bases of the junction unmatched. Germline assignment: CDR1 SGHNT and CDR2 YYREEE (reference sequence). The DNA of the CDR3 is TGTGCCAGCAGCGGGACAGGGAATTCGGCCTACGAGCAGTACTTC. Translating gives CASSGTGNSAYEQYF.

The V and J genes are TRBV5-1 and TRBJ2-5; D might be TRBD2 (6 bases). Trimming removed 3 bases from V and 7 bases from J, with 13 bases in between. Germline V gives CDR1 SGHRS, CDR2 YFSETQ. The CDR3 is made up of 13 amino acids. The CDR3 sequence: CASSSSVAATQYF. For the CDR3, the DNA is TGCGCCAGCAGCTCATCGGTAGCGGCGACCCAGTACTTC. Full variable domain (remainder filled in from reference TRBV5-1 and TRBJ2-5): KAGVTQTPRYLIKTRGQQVTLSCSPISGHRSVSWYQQTPGQGLQFLFEYFSETQRNKGNFPGRFSGRQFSNSRSEMNVSTLELGDSALYLCASSSSVAATQYFGPGTRLLVL.

This clone was detected only once. This chain links TRBV11-3 with TRBJ2-7; D may be TRBD2 (5 bases). The V end lost 1 base, the J end lost 2 bases, and 15 bases lay between the germline ends. Germline V lookup: CDR1 SGHNT, CDR2 YENEEA. The CDR3 consists of 16 residues. The CDR3 reads CASSLAGSTIAYEQYF. The CDR3 DNA sequence: TGTGCCAGCAGCTTAGCAGGTTCGACTATTGCCTACGAGCAGTACTTC. Complete variable domain (other parts from reference TRBV11-3 and TRBJ2-7): EAGVVQSPRYKIIEKKQPVAFWCNPISGHNTLYWYLQNLGQGPELLIRYENEEAVDDSQLPKDRFSAERLKGVDSTLKIQPAELGDSAVYLCASSLAGSTIAYEQYFGPGTRLTVT.

This clone is a singleton in its sample. The rearrangement joins TRBV29-1 to TRBJ2-1; D gene unclear. CDR1 and CDR2 (germline): SQVTM, ANQGSEA. Trimming stripped 4 bases from V and 2 bases from J, with 6 bases between. This CDR3 contains 12 residues. CDR3 DNA: TGCAGCGTTGGGTGGGCCTACAATGAGCAGTTCTTC. This gives the protein CSVGWAYNEQFF.